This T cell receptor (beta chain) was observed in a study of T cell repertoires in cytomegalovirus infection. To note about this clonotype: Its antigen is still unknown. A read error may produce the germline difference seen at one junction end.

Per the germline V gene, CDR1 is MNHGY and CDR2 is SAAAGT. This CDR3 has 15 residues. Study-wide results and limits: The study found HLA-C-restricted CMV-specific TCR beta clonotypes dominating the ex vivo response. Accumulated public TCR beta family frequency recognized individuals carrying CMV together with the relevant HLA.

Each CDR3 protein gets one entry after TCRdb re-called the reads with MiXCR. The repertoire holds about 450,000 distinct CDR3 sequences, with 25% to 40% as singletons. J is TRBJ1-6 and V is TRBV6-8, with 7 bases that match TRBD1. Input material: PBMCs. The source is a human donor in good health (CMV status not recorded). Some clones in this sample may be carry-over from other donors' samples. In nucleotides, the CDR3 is TGTGCCAGCAGGCTGCGGGACAGCCTTGATTCACCCCTACACTTT. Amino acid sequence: CASRLRDSLDSPLHF.